This T cell receptor beta chain emerged from a study of cytomegalovirus exposure and HLA in healthy donors. V lost 11 bases and J lost 0; bases outside the gene matches: 10. Germline loops: CDR1 LNHDA, CDR2 SQIVND (reference sequence). This CDR3 comprises 15 residues. General study points: With further analysis later on, most CMV-associated TCR beta chains appeared HLA-restricted.

This clone was counted a single time. Its antigen is unidentified. PCR primers comprised 60 Vbeta and 13 Jbeta primers. TCRdb's copy holds only in-frame clones and misses some; the assay was immunoSEQ multiplex PCR. Here the sample spans 100,000 to 150,000 clones, about 79% being singletons. This TCR was recovered from a woman in her forties or fifties in good health and CMV-seronegative. Material: PBMCs. The J gene is TRBJ2-7, the V gene TRBV19; TRBD2 agrees at 10 bases. CDR3 sequence (DNA): TGTGCCTCCGCCCGACCTAGCGGGAGCTCCTACGAGCAGTACTTC. Translating gives CASARPSGSSYEQYF. Full variable domain (remainder filled in from reference TRBV19 and TRBJ2-7): DGGITQSPKYLFRKEGQNVTLSCEQNLNHDAMYWYRQDPGQGLRLIYYSQIVNDFQKGDIAEGYSVSREKKESFPLTVTSAQKNPTAFYLCASARPSGSSYEQYFGPGTRLTVT.